This entry lists 12 T cell receptor beta chains sequenced from one sample in a study of shared clonotypes between healthy human individuals. Here immunoSEQ multiplex PCR was the method, and the copy in TCRdb shows in-frame clones only, minus some. The data hold approximately 710,000 clones, with around 91% observed a single time. The sample taken for sequencing was memory CD8+ T cells from PBMCs. Specified subset: CD45RO+ cells pooled with CCR7-negative TemRA cells. Every receptor here comes from a man younger than 35 in good health. Some clones in this sample may be carry-over from other donors' samples.

The CDR3 is CASSFEGLYYEQYF. The CDR3 nucleotides read TGTGCCAGCAGCTTCGAGGGACTTTACTACGAGCAGTACTTC. V usage is TRBV5-6 and J usage is TRBJ2-7; TRBD2 is a possible D gene (6 bases). V dropped 2 bases and J dropped 3 bases, with 12 bases sitting between them. The length of the CDR3 is 14 residues. CDR1 SGHDT and CDR2 YYEEEE come from the germline V gene.

This chain joins TRBV11-2 and TRBJ1-5; TRBD1 might be the D (5 bases). CDR3 length: 15 amino acids. The V gene's germline CDR1 is SGHAT and CDR2 FQNNGV. Trimming removed 6 bases from V and 3 bases from J, with 15 bases in between. CDR3 DNA sequence: TGTGCCAGCAGTAGGGACCCCAAGCCCAATCAGCCCCAGCATTTT. It encodes CASSRDPKPNQPQHF.

This clone showed up just once. The chain combines TRBV28 with TRBJ2-2; D may be TRBD2 (6 bases). The germline V gene has CDR1 MDHEN and CDR2 SYDVKM. The germline V and J ends were trimmed by 7 bases and 0 bases, with 18 bases remaining between them. The CDR3 loop spans 17 amino acids. The CDR3 region is CASTYGPGTANTGELFF. CDR3 bases: TGTGCCAGCACCTACGGACCCGGGACTGCGAACACCGGGGAGCTGTTTTTT.

The chain uses TRBV4-1 and TRBJ2-3, with D unclear. The V end lost 0 bases, the J end lost 0 bases, and 10 bases lay between the germline ends. Germline V lookup: CDR1 MGHRA, CDR2 YSYEKL. The CDR3 length is 16 residues. CDR3 residues: CASSQERPTSTDTQYF. DNA of the CDR3: TGCGCCAGCAGCCAAGAACGGCCGACTAGCACAGATACGCAGTATTTT.

The chain couples TRBV6-1 to TRBJ1-5; weak D call: TRBD1 (6 bases). CDR1 is MNHNS, CDR2 SASEGT, per germline. V was shortened by 6 bases and J by 0 bases, with 18 bases between the two germline ends. The CDR3 covers 17 residues. In DNA, the CDR3 is TGTGCCAGCAGAGAACCTACGGGGGGACATAGCAATCAGCCCCAGCATTTT. Protein sequence: CASREPTGGHSNQPQHF.

The J gene is TRBJ2-3, the V gene TRBV7-3, with 7 bases aligning to TRBD1. Germline CDR1 is SGHTA and CDR2 is FQGTGA. The CDR3 consists of 13 residues. V was clipped by 5 bases and J by 9 bases; unmatched bases: 8. CDR3 in DNA: TGTGCCAGCAGCCAGGCTCCGGGACAGACGCAGTATTTT. Its translation is CASSQAPGQTQYF.

V and J are TRBV7-2 and TRBJ2-7; no clear D. Germline CDR1 reads SGHTA; CDR2 reads FQGNSA. The CDR3 is 16 amino acids. The V and J ends lost 5 bases and 0 bases respectively, with 17 bases between them. The CDR3 loop reads CASSAPPDGNSYEQYF. CDR3 DNA: TGTGCCAGCAGCGCGCCACCGGACGGCAACTCCTACGAGCAGTACTTC.

This chain uses TRBV5-5 with TRBJ2-1; 14 bases map to TRBD2. The ends lost 3 bases at V and 7 bases at J; junction bases unmatched: 3. CDR1 is SGHKS and CDR2 is YYEKEE in the germline V gene (reference sequence). There are 15 residues in the CDR3. The CDR3 loop is CASSWGLAGVNEQFF. The CDR3 region has the DNA TGTGCCAGCAGCTGGGGACTAGCGGGAGTGAATGAGCAGTTCTTC.

The chain is built from TRBV11-2 and TRBJ2-1; 13 positions agree with TRBD2. The germline CDR1 and CDR2 sequences are SGHAT and FQNNGV. Losses at the gene ends were 5 bases for V and 9 bases for J; bases not matched to a gene: 7. This CDR3 is built from 15 residues. The CDR3 loop reads CASSLGLAGEFEQFF. CDR3 coding DNA: TGTGCCAGCAGCCTCGGACTAGCGGGAGAGTTTGAGCAGTTCTTC.

This clone has just a few counts. The J gene is TRBJ2-7, the V gene TRBV19; TRBD1 matches 8 bases. Germline V gene lookup returns CDR1 LNHDA and CDR2 SQIVND (reference sequence). This CDR3 is 15 amino acids long. Trimming at V came to 0 bases and at J to 2 bases, leaving 3 bases not matched to a gene. The CDR3 coding sequence is TGTGCCAGTAGTATAGACGAGACAGGGGCCTACGAGCAGTACTTC. Its translation is CASSIDETGAYEQYF.

This rearrangement joins TRBV19 to TRBJ2-1, with D possibly being TRBD2 (5 bases). V lost 3 bases and J lost 5, with 11 bases in between. CDR3 length: 14 residues. Germline loops: CDR1 LNHDA, CDR2 SQIVND (reference sequence). The CDR3 region is CASSMAGSDNEQFF. In DNA form, the CDR3 reads TGTGCCAGTAGTATGGCGGGTTCGGACAATGAGCAGTTCTTC.

The chain links TRBV28 to TRBJ1-4; D is undetermined. The CDR3 has 15 amino acids. Germline V gene data show CDR1 as MDHEN and CDR2 as SYDVKM. Trimming pared 3 bases from V and 4 bases from J, leaving 12 bases between. CDR3 residues: CASSLSLTINEKLFF. Here the CDR3 DNA reads TGTGCCAGCAGTTTGTCCCTAACTATTAATGAAAAACTGTTTTTT.